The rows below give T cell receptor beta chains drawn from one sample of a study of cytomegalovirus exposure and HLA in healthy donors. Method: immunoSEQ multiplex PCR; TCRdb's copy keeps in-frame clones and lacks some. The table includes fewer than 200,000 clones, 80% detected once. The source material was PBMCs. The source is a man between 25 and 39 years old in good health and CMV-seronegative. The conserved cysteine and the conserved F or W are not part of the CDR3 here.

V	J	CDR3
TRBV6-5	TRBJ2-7	ASRVAGSYEQY
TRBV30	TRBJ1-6	AWSGAGSGGSPLH
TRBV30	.	AWTASGRVEQY
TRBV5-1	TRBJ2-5	ASAPGLGAETQY
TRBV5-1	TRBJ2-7	ASRTESSYEQY
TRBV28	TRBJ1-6	ASSPSRDRDSPLH
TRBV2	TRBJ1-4	ASSALWARPNEKLF
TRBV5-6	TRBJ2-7	ASSLGGRGDEQY
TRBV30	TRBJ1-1	AWIRGPTEAF
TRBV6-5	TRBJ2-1	ASRLAGGSYNEQF
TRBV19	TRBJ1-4	ASSINLQGGLF
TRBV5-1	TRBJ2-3	ASSLDFLGTDTQY
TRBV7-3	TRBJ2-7	ASSLGTSGYDEQY
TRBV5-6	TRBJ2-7	ASSNRVYEQY
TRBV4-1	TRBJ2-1	ASSQGLAGGRNEQF
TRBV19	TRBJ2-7	ASIFKTNLSYEQY
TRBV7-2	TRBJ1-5	ASSPIGGNQPQH
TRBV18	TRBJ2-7	ASSPGLDYEQY
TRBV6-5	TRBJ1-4	ASSYSQGGNEKLF
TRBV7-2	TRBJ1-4	ASSLVQGDEKLF
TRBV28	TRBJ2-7	ASSSGQGAYEQY
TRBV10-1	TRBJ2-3	ASSDGGDTQY
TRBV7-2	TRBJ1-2	ASSLAGRDYGYT
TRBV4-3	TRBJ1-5	ASSPDGQGHQPQH